This entry features one T cell receptor beta chain sequence. V lost 0 bases to trimming and J lost 0 bases, with 9 bases between them. The CDR3 covers 15 residues. From germline, CDR1 is SEHNR and CDR2 FQNEAQ (reference sequence). The sample originates from a study of blood T cell repertoires in COVID-19. About the study: COVID-19 samples collected from the United States, Italy and Spain covered acute and convalescent phases.

Libraries were prepared by immunoSEQ multiplex PCR; TCRdb keeps only in-frame clonotypes and omits some of them. The table shows 250,000 to 300,000 clones, with about 86% occurring only once. What was sequenced was peripheral blood. V and J are TRBV7-9 and TRBJ2-7; D is undetermined. This receptor was taken from a woman aged 60-75 years with active or convalescent COVID-19. The CDR3 loop is CASSLAQESSYEQYF. In DNA, the CDR3 is TGTGCCAGCAGCTTAGCCCAGGAAAGCTCCTACGAGCAGTACTTC.